This T cell receptor (beta chain) was found in a study of T-cell reconstitution after alpha-beta-depleted transplantation in children. Study conclusions and caveats: Newly produced T cells mostly accounted for T-cell counts and diversity one year post-transplant.

The CDR3 length is 19 residues. V shed 2 bases and J shed 5 bases, with 27 bases lying between them. The germline V gene encodes CDR1 SGHAT and CDR2 FQDESV (reference sequence). This clonotype has a handful of counts. Its target is unknown. The authors prepared the TCRbeta library with unique molecular identifiers. TCRdb reanalysed the PCR reads using MiXCR and keeps one entry per CDR3 protein. The table includes over 120,000 distinct CDR3 sequences, 8.8% detected once. The rearrangement links TRBV11-1 to TRBJ1-1; weak D call: TRBD1 (6 bases). Here the sequenced sample was PBMCs, mostly from graft donor cells, taken 180 days after TCRalphabeta/CD19-depleted stem cell transplant. This clonotype originated in a female patient aged 2-10 years who had a stem cell transplant for congenital amegakaryocytic thrombocytopenia, so the T cells may come from the graft donor. The chain's CDR3 is CASSLPPADADRRITEAFF. The CDR3 coding sequence is TGTGCCAGCAGCTTACCGCCGGCCGACGCTGACAGGAGGATAACTGAAGCTTTCTTT. The full variable domain, completed using reference TRBV11-1 and TRBJ1-1, is EAEVAQSPRYKITEKSQAVAFWCDPISGHATLYWYRQILGQGPELLVQFQDESVVDDSQLPKDRFSAERLKGVDSTLKIQPAELGDSAMYLCASSLPPADADRRITEAFFGQGTRLTVV.